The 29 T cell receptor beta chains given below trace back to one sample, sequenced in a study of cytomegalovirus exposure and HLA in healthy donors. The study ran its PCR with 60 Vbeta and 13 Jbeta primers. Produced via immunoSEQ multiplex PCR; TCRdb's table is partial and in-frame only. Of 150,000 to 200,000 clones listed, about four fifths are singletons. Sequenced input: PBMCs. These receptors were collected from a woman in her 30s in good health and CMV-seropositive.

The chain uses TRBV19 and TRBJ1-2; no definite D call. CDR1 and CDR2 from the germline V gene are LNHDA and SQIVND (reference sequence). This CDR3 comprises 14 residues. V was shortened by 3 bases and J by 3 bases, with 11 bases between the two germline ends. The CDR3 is CASSIAPGYYGYTF. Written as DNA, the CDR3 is TGTGCCAGTAGTATTGCCCCAGGCTACTATGGCTACACCTTC.

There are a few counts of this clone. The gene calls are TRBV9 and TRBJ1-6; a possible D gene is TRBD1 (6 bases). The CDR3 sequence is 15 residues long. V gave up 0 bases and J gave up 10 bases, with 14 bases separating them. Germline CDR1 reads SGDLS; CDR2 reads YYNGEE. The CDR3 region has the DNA TGTGCCAGCAGCGTAGAGGGGGGGGCGGGCTCACCCCTCCACTTT. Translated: CASSVEGGAGSPLHF.

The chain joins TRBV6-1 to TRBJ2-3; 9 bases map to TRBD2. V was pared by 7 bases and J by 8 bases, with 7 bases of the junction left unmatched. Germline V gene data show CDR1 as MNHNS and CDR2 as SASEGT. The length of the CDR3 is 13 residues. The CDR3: CASMASGIGTQYF. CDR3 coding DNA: TGTGCCAGCATGGCTAGCGGGATAGGTACGCAGTATTTT.

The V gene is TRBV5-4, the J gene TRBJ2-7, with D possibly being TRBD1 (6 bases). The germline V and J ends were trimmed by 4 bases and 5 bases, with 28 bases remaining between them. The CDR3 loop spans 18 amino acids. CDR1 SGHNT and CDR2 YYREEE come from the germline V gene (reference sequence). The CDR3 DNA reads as TGTGCCAGCAGCCCCGAGGCAGGCAGGGGCATTCGGCTGAACGAGCAGTACTTC. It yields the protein CASSPEAGRGIRLNEQYF.

CDR3 residues: CASSPQGFVEAFF. The CDR3 DNA reads TGTGCCAGCAGCCCACAGGGTTTTGTTGAAGCTTTCTTT. This chain connects TRBV7-8 to TRBJ1-1, with D possibly matching TRBD1 (6 bases). V lost 5 bases and J 7 bases, leaving 14 bases between the germline ends. The germline gives CDR1 SGHVS, CDR2 FQNEAQ. CDR3 size: 13 residues.

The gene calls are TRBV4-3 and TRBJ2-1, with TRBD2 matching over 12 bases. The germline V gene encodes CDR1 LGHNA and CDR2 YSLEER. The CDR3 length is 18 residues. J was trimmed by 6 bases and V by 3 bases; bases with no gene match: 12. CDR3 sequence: CASSQVGVSGLAGNEQFF. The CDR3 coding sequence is TGCGCCAGCAGCCAGGTGGGGGTCTCGGGACTAGCGGGCAATGAGCAGTTCTTC.

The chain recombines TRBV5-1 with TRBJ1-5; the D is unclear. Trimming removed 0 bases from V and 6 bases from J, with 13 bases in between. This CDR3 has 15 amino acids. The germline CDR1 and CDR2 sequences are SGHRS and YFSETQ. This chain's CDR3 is CASSLAGGVGQPQHF. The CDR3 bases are TGCGCCAGCAGCTTGGCCGGTGGAGTTGGTCAGCCCCAGCATTTT.

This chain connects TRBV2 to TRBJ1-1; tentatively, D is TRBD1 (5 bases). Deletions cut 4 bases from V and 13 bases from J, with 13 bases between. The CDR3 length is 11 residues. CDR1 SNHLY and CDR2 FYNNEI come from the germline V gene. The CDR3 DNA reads TGTGCCAGCAGTGTTAGGGGAGGAGTTTTCTTT. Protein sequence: CASSVRGGVFF.

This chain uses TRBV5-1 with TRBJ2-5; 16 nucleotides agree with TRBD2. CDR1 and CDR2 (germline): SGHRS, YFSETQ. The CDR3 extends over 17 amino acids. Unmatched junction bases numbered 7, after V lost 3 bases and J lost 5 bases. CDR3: CASSSGTSGGASETQYF. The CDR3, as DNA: TGCGCCAGCAGCTCCGGGACTAGCGGGGGGGCCTCGGAGACCCAGTACTTC. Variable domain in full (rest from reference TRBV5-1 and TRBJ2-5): KAGVTQTPRYLIKTRGQQVTLSCSPISGHRSVSWYQQTPGQGLQFLFEYFSETQRNKGNFPGRFSGRQFSNSRSEMNVSTLELGDSALYLCASSSGTSGGASETQYFGPGTRLLVL.

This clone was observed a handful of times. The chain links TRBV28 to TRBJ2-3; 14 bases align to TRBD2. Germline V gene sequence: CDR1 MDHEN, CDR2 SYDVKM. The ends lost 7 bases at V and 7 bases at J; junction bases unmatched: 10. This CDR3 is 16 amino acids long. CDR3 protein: CASTRLAGGPINTQYF. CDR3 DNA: TGTGCCAGCACCAGACTAGCGGGAGGGCCAATCAATACGCAGTATTTT.

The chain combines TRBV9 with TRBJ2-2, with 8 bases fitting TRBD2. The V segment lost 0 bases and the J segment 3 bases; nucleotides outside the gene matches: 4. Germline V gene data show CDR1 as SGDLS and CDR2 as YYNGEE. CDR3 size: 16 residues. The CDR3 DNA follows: TGTGCCAGCAGCGTAGAAACTAGCGGTCACACCGGGGAGCTGTTTTTT. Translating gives CASSVETSGHTGELFF. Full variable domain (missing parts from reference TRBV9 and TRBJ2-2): DSGVTQTPKHLITATGQRVTLRCSPRSGDLSVYWYQQSLDQGLQFLIQYYNGEERAKGNILERFSAQQFPDLHSELNLSSLELGDSALYFCASSVETSGHTGELFFGEGSRLTVL.

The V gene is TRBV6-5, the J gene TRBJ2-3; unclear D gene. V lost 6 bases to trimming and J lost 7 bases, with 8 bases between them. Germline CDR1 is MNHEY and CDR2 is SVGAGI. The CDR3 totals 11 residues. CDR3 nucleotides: TGTGCCAGCAGGACTCGCTATACGCAGTATTTT. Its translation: CASRTRYTQYF.

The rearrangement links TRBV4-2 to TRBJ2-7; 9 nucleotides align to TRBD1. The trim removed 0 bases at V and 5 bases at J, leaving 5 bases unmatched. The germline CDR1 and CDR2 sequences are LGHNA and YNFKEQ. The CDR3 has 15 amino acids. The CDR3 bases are TGTGCCAGCAGCCAAGAGGGACAGGGCCTCCACGAGCAGTACTTC. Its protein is CASSQEGQGLHEQYF.

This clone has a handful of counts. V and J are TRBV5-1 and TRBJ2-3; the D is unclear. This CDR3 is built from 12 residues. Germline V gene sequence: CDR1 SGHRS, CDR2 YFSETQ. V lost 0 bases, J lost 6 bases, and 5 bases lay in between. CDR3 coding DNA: TGCGCCAGCAGCTTGGTTTCTGATACGCAGTATTTT. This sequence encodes CASSLVSDTQYF.

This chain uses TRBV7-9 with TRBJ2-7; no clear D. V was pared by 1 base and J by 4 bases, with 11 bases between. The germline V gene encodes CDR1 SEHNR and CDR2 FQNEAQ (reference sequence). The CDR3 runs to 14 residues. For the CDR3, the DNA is TGTGCCAGCAGCTTAGATACGGTGTGGTACGAGCAGTACTTC. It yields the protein CASSLDTVWYEQYF.

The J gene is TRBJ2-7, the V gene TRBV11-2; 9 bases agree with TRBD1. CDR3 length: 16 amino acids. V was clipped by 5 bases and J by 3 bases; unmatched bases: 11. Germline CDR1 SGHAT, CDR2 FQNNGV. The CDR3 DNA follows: TGTGCCAGCAGCATCCCGACAGGGGGTTCCGGCTACGAGCAGTACTTC. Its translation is CASSIPTGGSGYEQYF.

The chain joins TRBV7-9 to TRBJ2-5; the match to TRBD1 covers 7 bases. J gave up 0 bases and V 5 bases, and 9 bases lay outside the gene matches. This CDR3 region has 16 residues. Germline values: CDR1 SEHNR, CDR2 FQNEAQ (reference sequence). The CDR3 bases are TGTGCCAGCAGCACCGGGGACAGCTTGTACCAAGAGACCCAGTACTTC. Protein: CASSTGDSLYQETQYF.

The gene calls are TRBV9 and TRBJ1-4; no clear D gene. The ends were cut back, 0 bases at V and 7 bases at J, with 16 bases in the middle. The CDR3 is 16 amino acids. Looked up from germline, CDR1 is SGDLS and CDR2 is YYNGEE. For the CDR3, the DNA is TGTGCCAGCAGCGTAGCTGGGAGGGTTGAAGGTGAAAAACTGTTTTTT. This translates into CASSVAGRVEGEKLFF. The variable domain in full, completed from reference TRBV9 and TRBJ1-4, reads DSGVTQTPKHLITATGQRVTLRCSPRSGDLSVYWYQQSLDQGLQFLIQYYNGEERAKGNILERFSAQQFPDLHSELNLSSLELGDSALYFCASSVAGRVEGEKLFFGSGTQLSVL.

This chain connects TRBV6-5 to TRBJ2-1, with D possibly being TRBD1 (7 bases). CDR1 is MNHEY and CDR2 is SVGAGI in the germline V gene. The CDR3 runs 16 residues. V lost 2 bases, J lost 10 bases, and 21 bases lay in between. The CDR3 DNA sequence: TGTGCCAGCAGTTACCAGGAGGGGGCCCCAAAATACGAGCAGTTCTTC. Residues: CASSYQEGAPKYEQFF.

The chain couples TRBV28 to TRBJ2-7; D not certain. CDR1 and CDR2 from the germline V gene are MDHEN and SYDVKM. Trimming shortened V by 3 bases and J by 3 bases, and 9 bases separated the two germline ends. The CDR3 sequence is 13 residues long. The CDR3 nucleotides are TGTGCCAGCAGTTTGTACTTGAACTACGAGCAGTACTTC. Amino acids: CASSLYLNYEQYF.

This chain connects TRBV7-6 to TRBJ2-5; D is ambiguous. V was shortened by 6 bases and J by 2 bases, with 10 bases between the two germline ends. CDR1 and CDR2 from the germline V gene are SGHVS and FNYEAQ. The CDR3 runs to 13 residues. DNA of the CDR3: TGTGCCAGCAGTTCAACTTTTCAAGAGACCCAGTACTTC. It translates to CASSSTFQETQYF.

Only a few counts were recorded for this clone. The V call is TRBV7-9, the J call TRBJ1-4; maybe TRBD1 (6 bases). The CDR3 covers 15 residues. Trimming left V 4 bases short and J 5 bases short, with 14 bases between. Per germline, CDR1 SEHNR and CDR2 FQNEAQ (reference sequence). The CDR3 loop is CASSSDGGANEKLFF. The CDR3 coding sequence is TGTGCCAGCAGCTCGGATGGGGGGGCGAATGAAAAACTGTTTTTT.

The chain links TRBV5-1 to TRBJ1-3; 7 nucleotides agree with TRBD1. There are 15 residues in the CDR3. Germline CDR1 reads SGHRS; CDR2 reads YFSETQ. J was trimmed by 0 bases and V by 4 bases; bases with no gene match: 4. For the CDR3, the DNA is TGCGCCAGCAGCCATGGGACAGCCTCTGGAAACACCATATATTTT. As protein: CASSHGTASGNTIYF.

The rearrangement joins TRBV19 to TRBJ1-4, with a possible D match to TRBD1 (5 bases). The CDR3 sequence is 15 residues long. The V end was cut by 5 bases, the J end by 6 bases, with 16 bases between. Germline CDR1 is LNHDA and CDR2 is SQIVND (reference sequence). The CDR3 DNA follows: TGTGCCAGTAGTTTTACAGGAGATTTGGATGAAAAACTGTTTTTT. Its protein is CASSFTGDLDEKLFF.

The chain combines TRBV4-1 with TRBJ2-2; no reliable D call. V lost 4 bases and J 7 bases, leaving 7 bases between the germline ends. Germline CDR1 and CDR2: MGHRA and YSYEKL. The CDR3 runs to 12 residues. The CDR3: CASSPVFGELFF. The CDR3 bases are TGCGCCAGCAGCCCAGTCTTCGGGGAGCTGTTTTTT.

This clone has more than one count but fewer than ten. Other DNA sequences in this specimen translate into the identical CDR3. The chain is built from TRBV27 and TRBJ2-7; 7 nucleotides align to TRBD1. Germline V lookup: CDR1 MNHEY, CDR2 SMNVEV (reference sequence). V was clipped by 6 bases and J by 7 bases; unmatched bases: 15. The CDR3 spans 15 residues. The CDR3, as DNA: TGTGCCAGCAGACTGTTACAGGGGAACATCTATGAGCAGTACTTC. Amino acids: CASRLLQGNIYEQYF.

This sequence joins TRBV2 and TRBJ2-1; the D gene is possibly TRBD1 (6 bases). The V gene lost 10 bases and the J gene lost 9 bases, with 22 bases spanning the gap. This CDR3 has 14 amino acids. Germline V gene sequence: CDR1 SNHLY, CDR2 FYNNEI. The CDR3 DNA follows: TGTGCCACGGTAAGATGGGGGCAGGAAGGTGAGCAGTTCTTC. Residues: CATVRWGQEGEQFF.

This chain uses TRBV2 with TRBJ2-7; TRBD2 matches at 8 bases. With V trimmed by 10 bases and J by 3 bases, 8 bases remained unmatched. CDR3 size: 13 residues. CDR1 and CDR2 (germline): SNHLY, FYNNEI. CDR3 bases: TGTGCCACCTCTCGGGAGGGAGGCTACGAGCAGTACTTC. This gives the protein CATSREGGYEQYF.

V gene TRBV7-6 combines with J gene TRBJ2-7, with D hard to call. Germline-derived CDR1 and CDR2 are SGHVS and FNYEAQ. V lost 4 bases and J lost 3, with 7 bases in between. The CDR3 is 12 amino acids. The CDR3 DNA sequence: TGTGCCAGCAGCTCGGGTCTCTACGAGCAGTACTTC. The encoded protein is CASSSGLYEQYF.